These 5 T cell receptor beta chains were all obtained from the same sample, sequenced in a study of cytomegalovirus exposure and HLA in healthy donors. PCR involved 60 Vbeta and 13 Jbeta primers. Some clones are missing from TCRdb's copy, which holds only in-frame ones; the method was immunoSEQ multiplex PCR. The top ten hold around 8.4% of the sample, which has 100,000 to 120,000 clones, 76% seen once. The specimen was PBMCs. These receptor sequences come from a man aged 40-50 years in good health and CMV-seropositive.

The chain combines TRBV5-5 with TRBJ1-1; D is perhaps TRBD1 (5 bases). The V end was cut by 3 bases, the J end by 3 bases, with 12 bases between. The germline V gene has CDR1 SGHKS and CDR2 YYEKEE (reference sequence). The CDR3 spans 14 residues. The CDR3 reads CASSYAGDYTEAFF. CDR3 bases: TGTGCCAGCAGCTACGCTGGGGACTACACTGAAGCTTTCTTT.

J is TRBJ2-7 and V is TRBV6-1; 9 positions agree with TRBD2. V dropped 3 bases and J dropped 6; count of bases not matched to a gene: 9. Germline loops: CDR1 MNHNS, CDR2 SASEGT. The CDR3 length is 15 residues. The CDR3 reads CASSEVPGLASEQYF. The DNA for the CDR3 is TGTGCCAGCAGTGAGGTTCCGGGACTAGCAAGCGAGCAGTACTTC.

Regarding this clone: A read error may account for a junction end that differs from germline. The genes are TRBV7-9 and TRBJ2-7; TRBD1 matches at 10 bases. CDR1 is SEHNR and CDR2 is FQNEAQ in the germline V gene (reference sequence). The CDR3 covers 15 residues. The chain's CDR3 is CSSSWGQGRTYEQYF. CDR3 in DNA: TGTTCCAGCAGCTGGGGACAGGGGAGGACCTACGAGCAGTACTTC.

The chain combines TRBV7-2 with TRBJ1-1; possibly TRBD1 for D (6 bases). From germline, CDR1 is SGHTA and CDR2 FQGNSA. Deletions cut 7 bases from V and 8 bases from J, with 17 bases between. This CDR3 has 13 residues. CDR3 region: CASTPGQFGEAFF. Here the CDR3 DNA reads TGTGCCAGCACCCCCGGACAGTTTGGGGAAGCTTTCTTT.

In this sample, this clone turned up once. The chain carries TRBV7-2 and TRBJ2-6; TRBD1 matches at 9 bases. Germline V CDR1 and CDR2: SGHTA, FQGNSA. The CDR3 contains 16 residues. The V segment lost 8 bases and the J segment 0 bases; nucleotides outside the gene matches: 5. The chain's CDR3 is CASRQGGSSGANVLTF. The CDR3 DNA reads as TGTGCCAGCCGACAGGGGGGGAGCTCTGGGGCCAACGTCCTGACTTTC. Looking up the rest from reference TRBV7-2 and TRBJ2-6 gives the full variable domain: GAGVSQSPSNKVTEKGKDVELRCDPISGHTALYWYRQSLGQGLEFLIYFQGNSAPDKSGLPSDRFSAERTGGSVSTLTIQRTQQEDSAVYLCASRQGGSSGANVLTFGAGSRLTVL.